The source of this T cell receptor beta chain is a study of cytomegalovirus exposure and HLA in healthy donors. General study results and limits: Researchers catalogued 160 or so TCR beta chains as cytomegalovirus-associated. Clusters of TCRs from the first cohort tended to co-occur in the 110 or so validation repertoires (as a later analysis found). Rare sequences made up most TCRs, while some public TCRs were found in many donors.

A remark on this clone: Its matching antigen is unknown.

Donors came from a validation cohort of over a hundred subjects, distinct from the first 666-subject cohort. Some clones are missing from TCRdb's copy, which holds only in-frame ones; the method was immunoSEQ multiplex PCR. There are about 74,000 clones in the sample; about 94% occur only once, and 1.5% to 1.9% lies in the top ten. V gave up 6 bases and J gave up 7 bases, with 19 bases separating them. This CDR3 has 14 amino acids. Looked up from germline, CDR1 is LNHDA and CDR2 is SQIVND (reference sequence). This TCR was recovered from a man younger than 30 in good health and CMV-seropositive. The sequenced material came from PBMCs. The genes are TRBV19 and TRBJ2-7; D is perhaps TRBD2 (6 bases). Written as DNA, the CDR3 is TGTGCCAGTAGCCGTTCTCCGCCCCGGGGGGAGCAGTACTTC. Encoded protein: CASSRSPPRGEQYF.